Presented here are 17 T cell receptor beta chains from one specimen sequenced in a study of cytomegalovirus exposure and HLA in healthy donors. PCR involved 60 Vbeta and 13 Jbeta primers. Libraries were prepared by immunoSEQ multiplex PCR; TCRdb keeps only in-frame clonotypes and omits some of them. In the table there are some 110,000 clones, around 66% of which are singletons. Sequencing was performed on PBMCs. These receptors were collected from a woman between 35 and 50 years old in good health and CMV-seropositive.

The chain uses TRBV28 and TRBJ1-1, with 9 bases fitting TRBD1. Losses at the gene ends were 8 bases for V and 2 bases for J; bases not matched to a gene: 9. This CDR3 region has 15 residues. Germline V gene data show CDR1 as MDHEN and CDR2 as SYDVKM. CDR3 protein: CASGAEGQGNTEAFF. Written as DNA, the CDR3 is TGTGCCAGCGGGGCAGAGGGACAGGGAAACACTGAAGCTTTCTTT.

The CDR3 DNA sequence: TGTGCCAGCAGTGATGAAGGGGACAGGGGCTACTACGAGCAGTACTTC. Amino acids: CASSDEGDRGYYEQYF. The chain uses TRBV25-1 and TRBJ2-5, with 10 positions matching TRBD1. The DNA end is more similar to TRBJ2-7, so the J call may be wrong. The CDR3 runs to 16 residues. The germline V gene has CDR1 MGHDK and CDR2 SYGVNS.

V gene TRBV2 combines with J gene TRBJ2-2, with D possibly TRBD2 on 6 matching bases. With 6 bases removed from V and 4 bases from J, the gap between germline ends came to 12 bases. CDR1 is SNHLY, CDR2 FYNNEI, per germline. CDR3 size: 14 residues. CDR3 bases: TGTGCCAGCAGAGCGGGTGAGGGCACCGGGGAGCTGTTTTTT. Protein product: CASRAGEGTGELFF. The variable domain in full, with the rest retrieved from reference TRBV2 and TRBJ2-2, is EPEVTQTPSHQVTQMGQEVILRCVPISNHLYFYWYRQILGQKVEFLVSFYNNEISEKSEIFDDQFSVERPDGSNFTLKIRSTKLEDSAMYFCASRAGEGTGELFFGEGSRLTVL.

This chain links TRBV9 with TRBJ1-1; maybe TRBD1 (5 bases). The CDR3 is 15 amino acids. The V end lost 4 bases, the J end lost 4 bases, and 17 bases lay between the germline ends. In germline, CDR1 is SGDLS, CDR2 YYNGEE. The CDR3 here is CASSKGERGATEAFF. The CDR3 region has the DNA TGTGCCAGCAGCAAAGGGGAGCGGGGTGCCACTGAAGCTTTCTTT.

The chain couples TRBV28 to TRBJ2-1; D remains ambiguous. Trimming stripped 2 bases from V and 6 bases from J, with 5 bases between. This CDR3 comprises 12 residues. Looked up from germline, CDR1 is MDHEN and CDR2 is SYDVKM. The chain's CDR3 is CASSLPGNEQFF. The CDR3 DNA follows: TGTGCCAGCAGTTTACCCGGCAATGAGCAGTTCTTC.

This clone has more than one count but fewer than ten. The genes are TRBV30 and TRBJ1-2; D is ambiguous. CDR1 and CDR2 (germline): GTSNPN, SVGIG (reference sequence). The CDR3 length is 15 residues. The ends were cut back, 1 base at V and 0 bases at J, with 12 bases in the middle. CDR3 sequence reads: CAWSELAESNYGYTF. The CDR3 DNA sequence: TGTGCCTGGAGTGAATTGGCGGAGTCTAACTATGGCTACACCTTC. Using reference TRBV30 and TRBJ1-2 for the parts outside the CDR3, the full variable domain is SQTIHQWPATLVQPVGSPLSLECTVEGTSNPNLYWYRQAAGRGLQLLFYSVGIGQISSEVPQNLSASRPQDRQFILSSKKLLLSDSGFYLCAWSELAESNYGYTFGSGTRLTVV.

This rearrangement joins TRBV11-2 to TRBJ2-7, with D possibly matching TRBD2 (6 bases). The CDR3 runs 14 residues. CDR1 SGHAT and CDR2 FQNNGV come from the germline V gene. The V and J ends lost 0 bases and 4 bases respectively, with 10 bases between them. The CDR3 region has the DNA TGTGCCAGCAGCTTAGAAGGGGCGGGATACGAGCAGTACTTC. It is translated as CASSLEGAGYEQYF.

The CDR3, as DNA: TGTGCCAGCCTCAGTCGTACTGAAGCTTTCTTT. Translated: CASLSRTEAFF. The chain has TRBV6-6 and TRBJ1-1; D uncertain. Germline V CDR1 and CDR2: MNHNY, SVGAGI (reference sequence). There are 11 residues in the CDR3. V lost 8 bases to trimming and J lost 5 bases, with 9 bases between them.

This clone was detected only a few times. The CDR3 reads CASSLGLGVGTEAFF. CDR3 DNA sequence: TGTGCCAGCAGCCTCGGCCTAGGGGTCGGCACTGAAGCTTTCTTT. This rearrangement joins TRBV7-9 to TRBJ1-1; D may be TRBD1 (5 bases). This CDR3 region has 15 residues. In germline, CDR1 is SEHNR, CDR2 FQNEAQ (reference sequence). V was cut by 5 bases and J by 4 bases, with 17 bases left in between. Looking up the rest from reference TRBV7-9 and TRBJ1-1 gives the full variable domain: DTGVSQNPRHKITKRGQNVTFRCDPISEHNRLYWYRQTLGQGPEFLTYFQNEAQLEKSRLLSDRFSAERPKGSFSTLEIQRTEQGDSAMYLCASSLGLGVGTEAFFGQGTRLTVV.

This clone has a handful of counts. The V call is TRBV19, the J call TRBJ2-5; the D gene is possibly TRBD2 (6 bases). The germline V gene encodes CDR1 LNHDA and CDR2 SQIVND (reference sequence). The CDR3 consists of 13 residues. V gave up 4 bases and J gave up 5 bases, with 11 bases separating them. CDR3 loop: CASSTFAGETQYF. The CDR3 DNA reads TGTGCCAGTAGTACATTCGCGGGGGAGACCCAGTACTTC.

The V and J genes are TRBV9 and TRBJ2-3, with 9 bases matching TRBD1. CDR1 is SGDLS and CDR2 is YYNGEE in the germline V gene. There are 16 residues in the CDR3. V trimming: 0 bases; J trimming: 1 base; junction bases outside the gene matches: 3. This chain's CDR3 is CASSVAGDRGTDTQYF. The CDR3 region has the DNA TGTGCCAGCAGCGTAGCTGGGGACAGGGGCACAGATACGCAGTATTTT.

This chain joins TRBV7-2 and TRBJ2-7; 8 bases fit TRBD1. Germline values: CDR1 SGHTA, CDR2 FQGNSA. After removal of 1 base from V and 6 bases from J, the junction contained 2 bases not matched to a gene. The CDR3 is made up of 13 amino acids. The CDR3 loop is CASSLGTGREQYF. In DNA, the CDR3 is TGTGCCAGCAGCTTAGGGACAGGGCGCGAGCAGTACTTC.

The chain's CDR3 is CAWSVLAGYEQYF. DNA of the CDR3: TGTGCCTGGAGTGTACTAGCGGGATACGAGCAGTACTTC. This chain connects TRBV30 to TRBJ2-7; TRBD2 matches at 10 bases. CDR3 length equals 13 residues. Germline V lookup: CDR1 GTSNPN, CDR2 SVGIG (reference sequence). V lost 0 bases to trimming and J lost 4 bases; unmatched junction nucleotides: 0.

This clone was recorded a few times. The J gene is TRBJ2-7, the V gene TRBV2; TRBD1 agrees at 8 bases. Germline V gene lookup returns CDR1 SNHLY and CDR2 FYNNEI. V dropped 7 bases and J dropped 7; count of bases not matched to a gene: 9. The CDR3 extends over 13 amino acids. The CDR3 DNA reads as TGTGCCAGCACCCCCGGGACAGGAGTAGAGCAGTACTTC. Protein: CASTPGTGVEQYF.

J is TRBJ2-3 and V is TRBV27; weak D call: TRBD2 (6 bases). The ends were cut back, 6 bases at V and 5 bases at J, with 15 bases in the middle. The CDR3 is made up of 14 amino acids. Germline assignment: CDR1 MNHEY and CDR2 SMNVEV (reference sequence). In DNA form, the CDR3 reads TGTGCCAGCAGCAAGGACGGGGGTGGAGATACGCAGTATTTT. It specifies CASSKDGGGDTQYF.

The J gene is TRBJ2-7, the V gene TRBV5-1, with TRBD1 matching 7 bases. The germline CDR1 and CDR2 sequences are SGHRS and YFSETQ. V dropped 0 bases and J dropped 2; count of bases not matched to a gene: 2. The CDR3 runs to 14 residues. CDR3 nucleotides: TGCGCCAGCAGCTTGGAGCAGGGGGCCTACGAGCAGTACTTC. Translating gives CASSLEQGAYEQYF. Full variable domain (outside the CDR3, taken from reference TRBV5-1 and TRBJ2-7): KAGVTQTPRYLIKTRGQQVTLSCSPISGHRSVSWYQQTPGQGLQFLFEYFSETQRNKGNFPGRFSGRQFSNSRSEMNVSTLELGDSALYLCASSLEQGAYEQYFGPGTRLTVT.

V usage is TRBV18 and J usage is TRBJ2-7, with 9 bases lining up with TRBD1. Germline V gene lookup returns CDR1 KGHSH and CDR2 LQKENI. This CDR3 spans 15 amino acids. Losses at the gene ends were 1 base for V and 4 bases for J; bases not matched to a gene: 5. The CDR3 protein is CASSPRTGDLYEQYF. The CDR3 DNA sequence: TGTGCCAGCTCACCACGGACAGGGGACTTATACGAGCAGTACTTC.